The 18 T cell receptor beta chains below all came from one sample that was sequenced in a study of CD8+ T cells in alopecia areata. Isolated RNA was reverse transcribed into cDNA used as the sequencing template. Data came from immunoSEQ multiplex PCR; TCRdb stores just in-frame clones and leaves some out. The top ten clones hold 1.5% to 2% of a sample with some 220,000 clones, roughly 56% of them seen once. Treatment: oral pan-JAK inhibitor, 5-10 mg twice daily. The sequencing here drew on CD4+ T cells sorted from blood, taken at week 4, from a patient treated with tofacitinib. The receptors stem from a human donor with alopecia areata.

A single count supports this clone. The V and J genes are TRBV5-1 and TRBJ1-2; no firm D call. CDR3 length: 13 residues. Germline assignment: CDR1 SGHRS and CDR2 YFSETQ. The V end lost 0 bases, the J end lost 8 bases, and 11 bases lay between the germline ends. This CDR3 reads CASSLAHGEGYTF. As DNA, the CDR3 is TGCGCCAGCAGCTTGGCCCACGGGGAAGGCTACACCTTC.

This chain uses TRBV5-6 with TRBJ2-6, with a possible D match to TRBD1 (5 bases). CDR3 length: 16 residues. Per germline, CDR1 SGHDT and CDR2 YYEEEE. V was clipped by 4 bases and J by 0 bases, with 11 bases between them. CDR3 DNA sequence: TGTGCCAGCAGCCTCAACAGGAACTCTGGGGCCAACGTCCTGACTTTC. Translated, it gives CASSLNRNSGANVLTF.

The V gene is TRBV12-5, the J gene TRBJ2-3; either TRBD1 or TRBD2 may supply D (5 bases each). Trimming left V 5 bases short and J 4 bases short, with 19 bases between. This CDR3 region has 16 residues. Germline CDR1 and CDR2: LGHNT and FRNRAP. The CDR3 DNA reads TGTGCTAGTGGTGACTGGGGGACGAGTGGTTCAGATACGCAGTATTTT. This gives the protein CASGDWGTSGSDTQYF.

The chain has TRBV29-1 and TRBJ1-1; D is perhaps TRBD1 (5 bases). Germline CDR1 is SQVTM and CDR2 is ANQGSEA. The germline V and J ends were trimmed by 4 bases and 3 bases, with 12 bases remaining between them. The CDR3 runs 13 residues. The CDR3 bases are TGCAGCGTTGGGCCAGGGCACGACACTGAAGCTTTCTTT. Translated, it gives CSVGPGHDTEAFF.

The genes are TRBV7-9 and TRBJ1-6; tentative D call: TRBD1 (5 bases). V lost 5 bases and J 5 bases, leaving 16 bases between the germline ends. In germline, CDR1 is SEHNR, CDR2 FQNEAQ (reference sequence). The CDR3 runs 16 residues. CDR3 coding DNA: TGTGCCAGCAGCGCCGAGGGGAATTGGGATAATTCACCCCTCCACTTT. As protein: CASSAEGNWDNSPLHF.

This clone was seen a few times. The genes are TRBV7-2 and TRBJ1-2; D is ambiguous. V was cut by 0 bases and J by 4 bases, with 12 bases left in between. From germline, CDR1 is SGHTA and CDR2 FQGNSA. The CDR3 spans 15 residues. CDR3 DNA: TGTGCCAGCAGCTTAGCTGGGGTTGGGGTCTATGGCTACACCTTC. Translation: CASSLAGVGVYGYTF.

This clone was counted between two and nine times. V is TRBV25-1 and J is TRBJ2-7, with 12 bases identical to TRBD1. The J segment lost 5 bases and the V segment lost 4 bases, leaving 6 bases of the junction unmatched. The CDR3 spans 15 residues. Germline CDR1 and CDR2: MGHDK and SYGVNS. CDR3 protein: CASSAHRDRGHEQYF. The CDR3 DNA reads TGTGCCAGCAGTGCTCACCGGGACAGGGGGCACGAGCAGTACTTC.

The chain joins TRBV10-3 to TRBJ2-7; D uncertain. This CDR3 region has 13 residues. V lost 2 bases, J lost 2 bases, and 7 bases lay in between. Germline values: CDR1 ENHRY, CDR2 SYGVKD. The CDR3 sequence: CAISETDTYEQYF. The CDR3 region has the DNA TGTGCCATCAGTGAGACCGACACCTACGAGCAGTACTTC.

This clone was seen only a few times. The chain uses TRBV4-3 and TRBJ2-7, with 7 bases matching TRBD1. CDR1 and CDR2 (germline): LGHNA, YSLEER. This CDR3 has 15 residues. J gave up 1 base and V 1 base, and 4 bases lay outside the gene matches. The CDR3 DNA is TGCGCCAGCAGCCAAGGGGTGACAGGGTCCTACGAGCAGTACTTC. Translating it yields CASSQGVTGSYEQYF.

The chain recombines TRBV25-1 with TRBJ2-2, with D maybe TRBD1 (5 bases). The ends were cut back, 6 bases at V and 7 bases at J, with 15 bases in the middle. This CDR3 region has 14 residues. Germline values: CDR1 MGHDK, CDR2 SYGVNS. For the CDR3, the DNA is TGTGCCAGCAGGGGGTTTACAGGTCACGGGGAGCTGTTTTTT. Protein: CASRGFTGHGELFF. The whole variable domain, filled in from reference TRBV25-1 and TRBJ2-2, reads EADIYQTPRYLVIGTGKKITLECSQTMGHDKMYWYQQDPGMELHLIHYSYGVNSTEKGDLSSESTVSRIRTEHFPLTLESARPSHTSQYLCASRGFTGHGELFFGEGSRLTVL.

This clone was picked up a small number of times. The V and J genes are TRBV12-5 and TRBJ2-5, with D possibly TRBD1 on 6 matching bases. Germline V lookup: CDR1 LGHNT, CDR2 FRNRAP. This CDR3 comprises 14 residues. V dropped 3 bases and J dropped 3 bases, with 11 bases sitting between them. CDR3 DNA sequence: TGTGCTAGTGGTTTATGGGGGCGTGAAGAGACCCAGTACTTC. Protein: CASGLWGREETQYF. The whole variable domain, filled in from reference TRBV12-5 and TRBJ2-5, reads DARVTQTPRHKVTEMGQEVTMRCQPILGHNTVFWYRQTMMQGLELLAYFRNRAPLDDSGMPKDRFSAEMPDATLATLKIQPSEPRDSAVYFCASGLWGREETQYFGPGTRLLVL.

The chain uses TRBV6-5 and TRBJ2-3; TRBD1 aligns across 11 bases. V shed 2 bases, J shed 5 bases, and the junction held 3 bases outside the gene matches. The germline gives CDR1 MNHEY, CDR2 SVGAGI. The CDR3 totals 15 residues. This CDR3 is CASSYGQGAVDTQYF. For the CDR3, the DNA is TGTGCCAGCAGTTACGGACAGGGGGCTGTAGATACGCAGTATTTT.

The chain has TRBV25-1 and TRBJ2-7, with D tentatively TRBD2 (6 bases). Germline V lookup: CDR1 MGHDK, CDR2 SYGVNS. V was clipped by 0 bases and J by 6 bases, with 21 bases between them. CDR3 size: 17 residues. Here the CDR3 reads CASSEYLVGGKGIEQYF. In DNA, the CDR3 is TGTGCCAGCAGTGAATATTTAGTCGGGGGTAAGGGGATCGAGCAGTACTTC.

This chain links TRBV10-3 with TRBJ2-2; 10 bases map to TRBD1. After removal of 6 bases from V and 2 bases from J, the junction contained 3 bases not matched to a gene. The CDR3 is 15 residues long. Germline CDR1 and CDR2: ENHRY and SYGVKD. CDR3 nucleotide sequence: TGTGCCATCAGCAGACAGGGGGCTAACACCGGGGAGCTGTTTTTT. This gives the protein CAISRQGANTGELFF.

J is TRBJ2-7 and V is TRBV13; D is unresolved. Germline V CDR1 and CDR2: PRHDT, FYEKMQ (reference sequence). The CDR3 has 14 amino acids. Trimming left V 2 bases short and J 2 bases short, with 10 bases between. The chain's CDR3 is CASSLREVTYEQYF. Here the CDR3 DNA reads TGTGCCAGCAGCTTAAGGGAAGTCACCTACGAGCAGTACTTC.

The chain is built from TRBV19 and TRBJ2-3, with D possibly TRBD2 on 5 matching bases. CDR1 and CDR2 from the germline V gene are LNHDA and SQIVND (reference sequence). This CDR3 contains 17 residues. Trimming shortened V by 5 bases and J by 2 bases, and 20 bases separated the two germline ends. CDR3 nucleotides: TGTGCCAGTAGTCCCCGAAATCGGATCGGGAACACAGATACGCAGTATTTT. Translation: CASSPRNRIGNTDTQYF.

This clone was counted a single time. V gene TRBV1 combines with J gene TRBJ2-5; TRBD2 is taken as the D call from the table, unchecked against the DNA. TRBV1 is noted as a pseudogene. The CDR3 runs to 16 residues. The CDR3: CTSSPSPGLADETQYF. The CDR3 DNA reads as TGCACCAGCAGCCCCTCCCCGGGACTAGCGGACGAGACCCAGTACTTC.

J is TRBJ1-5 and V is TRBV30, with D uncertain. CDR1 is GTSNPN, CDR2 SVGIG, per germline (reference sequence). This CDR3 is built from 16 residues. The V end was cut by 1 base, the J end by 2 bases, with 15 bases between. The CDR3 DNA sequence: TGTGCCTGGAGTGGAAAGGGAGGAAGGGGCAATCAGCCCCAGCATTTT. This codes for CAWSGKGGRGNQPQHF.